Each of the 20 T cell receptor beta chains below was sequenced from the same sample in a study of blood T cell repertoires in COVID-19. Assay: immunoSEQ multiplex PCR; the TCRdb copy retains only in-frame clones and omits some. Among 95,000 or so clones listed, about 84% were seen once. The sequenced sample was peripheral blood. All receptors derive from a man aged 80 or over with active or convalescent COVID-19.

This clone was seen a handful of times. The chain couples TRBV7-2 to TRBJ1-2; D might be TRBD1 (6 bases). The CDR3 runs to 12 residues. With 4 bases removed from V and 10 bases from J, the gap between germline ends came to 13 bases. Looked up from germline, CDR1 is SGHTA and CDR2 is FQGNSA. CDR3 loop: CASSSRKGDYTF. The CDR3 DNA reads TGTGCCAGCAGCTCAAGAAAGGGGGACTACACCTTC.

The chain is built from TRBV6-1 and TRBJ1-1; no firm D call. Trimming removed 1 base from V and 7 bases from J, with 10 bases in between. Germline V lookup: CDR1 MNHNS, CDR2 SASEGT. This CDR3 comprises 13 residues. CDR3 residues: CASSEGPVNEAFF. CDR3 sequence (DNA): TGTGCCAGCAGTGAAGGCCCAGTTAATGAAGCTTTCTTT.

V and J are TRBV7-3 and TRBJ1-2; D is ambiguous. The CDR3 length is 12 residues. Germline V gene lookup returns CDR1 SGHTA and CDR2 FQGTGA. The V gene lost 2 bases and the J gene lost 6 bases, with 7 bases spanning the gap. The CDR3, as DNA: TGTGCCAGCAGCTTAGACGGGGATGGCTACACCTTC. Translation: CASSLDGDGYTF.

V is TRBV12-3 or TRBV12-4 and J is TRBJ2-7; D is perhaps TRBD2 (6 bases). V was clipped by 8 bases and J by 3 bases, with 14 bases between them. The CDR3 consists of 13 residues. The CDR3 DNA reads as TGTGCCAGCCGCCGGGACTCAGGCTACGAGCAGTACTTC. Protein: CASRRDSGYEQYF.

In DNA form, the CDR3 reads TGTGCCAGCAGTCGTCCAAGAGGACTCTATGCCTACGAGCAGTACTTC. This codes for CASSRPRGLYAYEQYF. This chain links TRBV5-5 with TRBJ2-7, with D perhaps TRBD2 (5 bases). Trimming removed 5 bases from V and 2 bases from J, with 20 bases in between. This CDR3 is 16 amino acids long. Germline V gene data show CDR1 as SGHKS and CDR2 as YYEKEE (reference sequence).

The V call is TRBV3-1 (or the pseudogene TRBV3-2), the J call TRBJ2-4, with 7 bases matching TRBD1. Germline CDR1 reads LGHDT; CDR2 reads YNNKEL (reference sequence). Trimming removed 4 bases from V and 2 bases from J; junction bases left unmatched: 8. The CDR3 totals 16 residues. This CDR3 reads CASSLQGEMPKNIQYF. CDR3 sequence (DNA): TGTGCCAGCAGCCTCCAGGGGGAGATGCCCAAAAACATTCAGTACTTC.

V gene TRBV11-3 combines with J gene TRBJ2-2, with 8 bases that match TRBD1. V gave up 4 bases and J gave up 6 bases; unmatched junction bases: 4. The CDR3 covers 14 residues. CDR1 is SGHNT, CDR2 YENEEA, per germline. CDR3 coding DNA: TGTGCCAGCAGCTCCCCGACAGGGGCCGGGGAGCTGTTTTTT. The encoded protein is CASSSPTGAGELFF.

Of note for this clone: Within the sample, other DNA sequences also encode this same CDR3. The chain combines TRBV14 with TRBJ2-3; D is ambiguous. The CDR3 totals 12 residues. V lost 1 base and J lost 6, with 5 bases in between. CDR1 and CDR2 (germline): SGHDN, FVKESK. CDR3 sequence: CASSQVVDTQYF. CDR3 nucleotides: TGTGCCAGCAGCCAAGTAGTGGATACGCAGTATTTT.

This clone was recorded once. The V and J genes are TRBV29-1 and TRBJ2-7; possible D gene TRBD2, 7 bases. Germline-derived CDR1 and CDR2 are SQVTM and ANQGSEA. CDR3 length equals 14 residues. V gave up 7 bases and J gave up 0 bases, with 16 bases separating them. In DNA, the CDR3 is TGCAGCGCCGTGGGGGGGGCCCGCTCCTACGAGCAGTACTTC. Translating it yields CSAVGGARSYEQYF.

This chain joins TRBV18 and TRBJ1-2, with D possibly TRBD1 on 6 matching bases. V lost 2 bases, J lost 4 bases, and 17 bases lay in between. CDR1 and CDR2 from the germline V gene are KGHSH and LQKENI. The CDR3 extends over 16 amino acids. The CDR3 region has the DNA TGTGCCAGCTCACCAATGCGAGGGGGTAGCTCCTATGGCTACACCTTC. Protein sequence: CASSPMRGGSSYGYTF.

This chain links TRBV5-6 with TRBJ2-4, with TRBD2 matching 14 bases. V lost 4 bases and J lost 9; bases outside the gene matches: 3. Looked up from germline, CDR1 is SGHDT and CDR2 is YYEEEE. The CDR3 is 14 residues long. This chain's CDR3 is CASSTGLAGGIQYF. The DNA for the CDR3 is TGTGCCAGCAGCACCGGACTAGCGGGGGGCATTCAGTACTTC.

The chain joins TRBV12-3 or TRBV12-4 to TRBJ2-7; D might be TRBD2 (6 bases). V was shortened by 8 bases and J by 6 bases, with 14 bases between the two germline ends. The CDR3 is made up of 12 amino acids. The CDR3 DNA is TGTGCCAGCGGGGGGAAGGGTGCCGAGCAGTACTTC. Amino acid sequence: CASGGKGAEQYF.

This rearrangement joins TRBV10-3 to TRBJ2-1, with D uncertain. The CDR3 length is 13 residues. V was clipped by 4 bases and J by 2 bases, with 6 bases between them. Germline V CDR1 and CDR2: ENHRY, SYGVKD. The CDR3 spells CAISGPTYNEQFF. The CDR3 coding sequence is TGTGCCATCAGTGGGCCGACCTACAATGAGCAGTTCTTC.

The chain couples TRBV7-2 to TRBJ2-2; weak D call: TRBD1 (5 bases). Germline V lookup: CDR1 SGHTA, CDR2 FQGNSA. V gave up 1 base and J gave up 0 bases, with 6 bases separating them. This CDR3 spans 15 amino acids. CDR3 protein: CASSLVGANTGELFF. CDR3 nucleotide sequence: TGTGCCAGCAGCTTAGTAGGGGCGAACACCGGGGAGCTGTTTTTT.

The J gene is TRBJ2-5, the V gene TRBV5-1, with D uncertain. The CDR3 has 14 residues. CDR1 is SGHRS, CDR2 YFSETQ, per germline. V dropped 0 bases and J dropped 5 bases, with 11 bases sitting between them. Written as DNA, the CDR3 is TGCGCCAGCAGCTTGGGGTCCTCTCGGGAGACCCAGTACTTC. Translating it yields CASSLGSSRETQYF. Full variable domain (remainder filled in from reference TRBV5-1 and TRBJ2-5): KAGVTQTPRYLIKTRGQQVTLSCSPISGHRSVSWYQQTPGQGLQFLFEYFSETQRNKGNFPGRFSGRQFSNSRSEMNVSTLELGDSALYLCASSLGSSRETQYFGPGTRLLVL.

This chain uses TRBV19 with TRBJ1-3; D possibly corresponds to TRBD1 (5 bases). The CDR3 length is 16 residues. Trimming removed 8 bases from V and 0 bases from J, with 17 bases in between. Germline V gives CDR1 LNHDA, CDR2 SQIVND (reference sequence). The CDR3 DNA sequence: TGTGCCAGTGCGAGACAGATCCATAGCTCTGGAAACACCATATATTTT. Residues: CASARQIHSSGNTIYF.

This chain connects TRBV28 to TRBJ2-7, with TRBD1 as a possible D gene (5 bases). Per the germline V gene, CDR1 is MDHEN and CDR2 is SYDVKM. Deletions cut 4 bases from V and 2 bases from J, with 9 bases between. This CDR3 has 13 amino acids. Written as DNA, the CDR3 is TGTGCCAGCAGTTGGACAACACCCTACGAGCAGTACTTC. Translated, it gives CASSWTTPYEQYF.

V usage is TRBV4-3 and J usage is TRBJ1-2, with 8 bases lining up with TRBD1. This CDR3 spans 17 amino acids. V shed 1 base, J shed 8 bases, and the junction held 15 bases outside the gene matches. From germline, CDR1 is LGHNA and CDR2 YSLEER. CDR3 sequence: CASSQASTGAWFGGYTF. The CDR3 coding sequence is TGCGCCAGCAGCCAAGCATCGACAGGGGCTTGGTTCGGGGGCTACACCTTC.

The chain has TRBV5-1 and TRBJ1-5; D gene unclear. The germline V and J ends were trimmed by 1 base and 6 bases, with 14 bases remaining between them. This CDR3 comprises 15 residues. Germline V CDR1 and CDR2: SGHRS, YFSETQ. The CDR3, as DNA: TGCGCCAGCAGCTTGAATCCGGCCCGAGGTCAGCCCCAGCATTTT. Its protein product is CASSLNPARGQPQHF.

This clone has just a few counts. The V and J genes are TRBV5-1 and TRBJ2-1, with 10 bases lining up with TRBD1. CDR1 SGHRS and CDR2 YFSETQ come from the germline V gene. The V gene end was trimmed by 3 bases and the J gene end by 6 bases; junction bases not matched to a gene: 6. The CDR3 is 15 amino acids. The CDR3 DNA sequence: TGCGCCAGCAGCTCCGGACAGGGGGAAGTCAATGAGCAGTTCTTC. Translating it yields CASSSGQGEVNEQFF.